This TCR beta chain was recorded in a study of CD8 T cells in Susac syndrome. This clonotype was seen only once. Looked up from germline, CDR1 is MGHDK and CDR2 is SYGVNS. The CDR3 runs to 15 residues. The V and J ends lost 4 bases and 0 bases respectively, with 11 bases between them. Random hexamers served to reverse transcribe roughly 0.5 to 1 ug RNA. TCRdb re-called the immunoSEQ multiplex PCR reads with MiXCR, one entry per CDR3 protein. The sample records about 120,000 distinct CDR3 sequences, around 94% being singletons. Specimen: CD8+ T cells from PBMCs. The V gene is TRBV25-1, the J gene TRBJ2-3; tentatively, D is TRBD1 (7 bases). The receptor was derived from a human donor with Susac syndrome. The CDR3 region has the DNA TGTGCCAGCAGTGGGGGGGACAGAAGCACAGATACGCAGTATTTT. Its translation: CASSGGDRSTDTQYF.